A single sample is the source of the 9 T cell receptor beta chains below, sequenced in a study of blood T cell repertoires in COVID-19. TCRdb keeps only in-frame clones here, not all; method: immunoSEQ multiplex PCR. The data hold about 120,000 clones, with 90% observed a single time. Material for sequencing was peripheral blood. The receptor set was obtained from a woman in her sixties with COVID-19, enrolled during active disease.

The CDR3 reads CATSRTGGNGELFF. CDR3 nucleotide sequence: TGTGCCACCAGTAGGACAGGGGGTAACGGGGAGCTGTTTTTT. The chain couples TRBV24-1 to TRBJ2-2; 10 nucleotides line up with TRBD1. V was pared by 6 bases and J by 7 bases, with 4 bases of the junction left unmatched. The CDR3 sequence is 14 residues long. CDR1 KGHDR and CDR2 SFDVKD come from the germline V gene.

The rearrangement joins TRBV9 to TRBJ1-1; TRBD1 is a possible D gene (6 bases). The CDR3 has 14 residues. Germline V CDR1 and CDR2: SGDLS, YYNGEE. The germline V and J ends were trimmed by 3 bases and 3 bases, with 12 bases remaining between them. CDR3 coding DNA: TGTGCCAGCAGCGACGGGCAGGGGTACACTGAAGCTTTCTTT. It encodes CASSDGQGYTEAFF.

The chain combines TRBV29-1 with TRBJ1-1; the D is unclear. The CDR3 contains 15 residues. Germline V gene lookup returns CDR1 SQVTM and CDR2 ANQGSEA. With 4 bases removed from V and 3 bases from J, the gap between germline ends came to 18 bases. CDR3 nucleotides: TGCAGCGTTGGTCTCGGGTCCTTGGTTTACACTGAAGCTTTCTTT. It specifies CSVGLGSLVYTEAFF.

The rearrangement joins TRBV10-3 to TRBJ1-5; D gene ambiguous. Trimming stripped 5 bases from V and 2 bases from J, with 19 bases between. The CDR3 contains 17 residues. From germline, CDR1 is ENHRY and CDR2 SYGVKD. CDR3 residues: CAISIAGPRGGNQPQHF. The CDR3 region has the DNA TGTGCCATCAGTATCGCAGGCCCCCGCGGGGGCAATCAGCCCCAGCATTTT.

This clone was observed a few times. V and J are TRBV5-4 and TRBJ1-4; D not certain. Germline CDR1 SGHNT, CDR2 YYREEE (reference sequence). This CDR3 region has 13 residues. Trimming took 3 bases from V and 13 from J, leaving 16 bases between them. CDR3 nucleotides: TGTGCCAGCAGCTCCGGACTGGGAAAGATACTGTTTTTT. This gives the protein CASSSGLGKILFF.

The chain has TRBV25-1 and TRBJ1-5, with D possibly being TRBD1 (5 bases). V shed 1 base and J shed 2 bases, with 6 bases lying between them. CDR1 and CDR2 from the germline V gene are MGHDK and SYGVNS. The CDR3 is 14 residues long. CDR3 loop: CASSESGRNQPQHF. CDR3 sequence (DNA): TGTGCCAGCAGTGAATCAGGGCGCAATCAGCCCCAGCATTTT.

The chain employs TRBV7-2 and TRBJ2-7; TRBD2 might be the D (6 bases). The V end lost 2 bases, the J end lost 6 bases, and 11 bases lay between the germline ends. The germline CDR1 and CDR2 sequences are SGHTA and FQGNSA. This CDR3 comprises 13 residues. The CDR3 DNA is TGTGCCAGCAGCTTAATCGGGGGACGCGAGCAGTACTTC. As protein: CASSLIGGREQYF.

The chain links TRBV7-2 to TRBJ2-5; D is perhaps TRBD2 (7 bases). Germline V CDR1 and CDR2: SGHTA, FQGNSA. The V end lost 1 base, the J end lost 5 bases, and 14 bases lay between the germline ends. There are 15 residues in the CDR3. The CDR3 here is CASSLVGGLFETQYF. The CDR3 coding sequence is TGTGCCAGCAGCTTAGTGGGGGGGCTATTTGAGACCCAGTACTTC. The whole variable domain, filled in from reference TRBV7-2 and TRBJ2-5, reads GAGVSQSPSNKVTEKGKDVELRCDPISGHTALYWYRQSLGQGLEFLIYFQGNSAPDKSGLPSDRFSAERTGGSVSTLTIQRTQQEDSAVYLCASSLVGGLFETQYFGPGTRLLVL.

The sample holds a few counts of this clone. This chain connects TRBV6-4 to TRBJ1-1; tentatively, D is TRBD1 (6 bases). The length of the CDR3 is 18 residues. V dropped 4 bases and J dropped 4 bases, with 25 bases sitting between them. Per the germline V gene, CDR1 is MRHNA and CDR2 is SNTAGT. The CDR3 sequence is CASSGENSGARERTEAFF. CDR3 sequence (DNA): TGTGCCAGCAGTGGCGAAAATTCAGGGGCCCGGGAACGCACTGAAGCTTTCTTT.